A selection of T cell receptor beta chains follows, all from one sample in a study of blood T cell repertoires in COVID-19. The method was immunoSEQ multiplex PCR; TCRdb's version includes in-frame clones alone and lacks a portion of them. The sample carries 300,000 to 450,000 clones, more than 85% recorded once. Sequenced sample: peripheral blood. The receptors originated from a human donor in a cohort sampled during active COVID-19. CDR3s include the opening cysteine and the closing phenylalanine or tryptophan.

v_call: TRBV10-3
j_call: TRBJ2-7
cdr3_aa: CAISEDSAYEQYF

v_call: TRBV12-3/TRBV12-4
j_call: TRBJ2-7
cdr3_aa: CASSLNLLGEQYF

v_call: TRBV4-1
j_call: TRBJ1-2
cdr3_aa: CASSQDTGGVGYTF

v_call: TRBV7-2
j_call: TRBJ2-7
cdr3_aa: CASSLWGQGAGTAYEQYF

v_call: TRBV6-5
j_call: TRBJ1-1
cdr3_aa: CASSYSKAAEAFF

v_call: TRBV28
j_call: TRBJ2-3
cdr3_aa: CASTGSTSGGWRTDTQYF

v_call: TRBV10-3
j_call: TRBJ1-6
cdr3_aa: CAISEGGPGGTGNSPLHF

v_call: TRBV4-1
j_call: TRBJ1-2
cdr3_aa: CASSQSASSYGYTF

v_call: TRBV4-1
j_call: TRBJ2-3
cdr3_aa: CASSRAPWDRGPTDTQYF

v_call: TRBV2
j_call: TRBJ2-6
cdr3_aa: CASRLIVSGANVLTF

v_call: TRBV25-1
j_call: TRBJ2-3
cdr3_aa: CASRGQANTQYF

v_call: TRBV5-1
j_call: TRBJ2-2
cdr3_aa: CASSPHSGGPGELFF

v_call: TRBV29-1
j_call: TRBJ2-6
cdr3_aa: CSVPLAGEGGANVLTF

v_call: TRBV4-1
j_call: TRBJ1-2
cdr3_aa: CASSQEGGRNYGYTF

v_call: TRBV7-3
j_call: TRBJ2-3
cdr3_aa: CASSFSTGLATDTQYF

v_call: TRBV19
j_call: TRBJ1-2
cdr3_aa: CASGGQTFFTF

v_call: TRBV5-1
j_call: TRBJ2-5
cdr3_aa: CASTPPGQGGETQYF

v_call: TRBV9
j_call: TRBJ2-1
cdr3_aa: CASSVSGGYNEQFF

v_call: TRBV5-1
j_call: TRBJ2-5
cdr3_aa: CASSLDLAQETQYF

v_call: TRBV9
j_call: TRBJ2-5
cdr3_aa: CASSVDPGMGETQYF

v_call: TRBV30
j_call: TRBJ2-2
cdr3_aa: CAWRSGREGTGELFF

v_call: TRBV15
j_call: TRBJ1-2
cdr3_aa: CATSQGQGVLTTF

v_call: TRBV28
j_call: TRBJ1-5
cdr3_aa: CASSSTAWGDQPQHF

v_call: TRBV14
j_call: TRBJ2-5
cdr3_aa: CASSLGGRYQETQYF

v_call: TRBV28
j_call: TRBJ1-2
cdr3_aa: CASTSGGAYGYTF

v_call: TRBV27
j_call: TRBJ1-2
cdr3_aa: CASRDSYGYTF

v_call: TRBV5-8
j_call: TRBJ2-7
cdr3_aa: CASSFEMAQGAYEQYF

v_call: TRBV21-1
j_call: TRBJ1-5
cdr3_aa: CASNPRGKSNQPQHF

v_call: TRBV2
j_call: TRBJ1-2
cdr3_aa: CASSEVSGGYGYTF

v_call: TRBV6-6
j_call: TRBJ2-7
cdr3_aa: CASIPTGRVEQYF

v_call: TRBV25-1
j_call: TRBJ2-7
cdr3_aa: CASSPRGSYEQYF

v_call: TRBV5-1
j_call: TRBJ2-2
cdr3_aa: CASSFGRQGSWGELFF

v_call: TRBV13
j_call: TRBJ1-3
cdr3_aa: CASSYGTGGNTIYF

v_call: TRBV28
j_call: TRBJ1-5
cdr3_aa: CASSPILTQGFGNQPQHF

v_call: TRBV4-1
j_call: TRBJ2-7
cdr3_aa: CASSQDSAGTGYEQYF

v_call: TRBV29-1
j_call: TRBJ1-4
cdr3_aa: CSVRRAQEKLFF

v_call: TRBV11-2
j_call: TRBJ2-5
cdr3_aa: CASSLSQGGPETQYF

v_call: TRBV11-3
j_call: TRBJ2-1
cdr3_aa: CASSSRTSSQKNEQFF

v_call: TRBV28
j_call: TRBJ1-2
cdr3_aa: CASSQDRGRFETF

v_call: TRBV30
j_call: TRBJ2-1
cdr3_aa: CAWSRVAGAVRSYNEQFF

v_call: TRBV2
j_call: TRBJ2-1
cdr3_aa: CASTLGRLAYNEQFF

v_call: TRBV7-3
j_call: TRBJ2-2
cdr3_aa: CASSHGTSGSYTGELFF

v_call: TRBV3-1/TRBV3-2
j_call: TRBJ1-2
cdr3_aa: CASSPGQYGYTF

v_call: TRBV12-1
j_call: TRBJ1-6
cdr3_aa: CASSFAESNSPLHF

v_call: TRBV5-1
j_call: TRBJ2-7
cdr3_aa: CASSLDPGDYEQYF

v_call: TRBV6-1
j_call: TRBJ2-6
cdr3_aa: CASSEPSGANVLTF

v_call: TRBV7-8
j_call: TRBJ1-4
cdr3_aa: CASSPRDSNEKLFF

v_call: TRBV15
j_call: TRBJ2-7
cdr3_aa: CATSRDRQGFYEQYF

v_call: TRBV28
j_call: TRBJ2-7
cdr3_aa: CASIKNAEIRCYEQYF

v_call: TRBV27
j_call: TRBJ2-4
cdr3_aa: CASSLSGGGLAKNIQYF

v_call: TRBV2
j_call: TRBJ2-5
cdr3_aa: CASNWGGETQYF

v_call: TRBV11-2
j_call: TRBJ2-7
cdr3_aa: CASSLFSTESSYEQYF